This T cell receptor (beta chain) stems from a study of blood T cell repertoires in COVID-19. Study overall: Samples of COVID-19 (acute and convalescent) were obtained from the United States, Italy and Spain. Sources were T cells, B-cell-depleted T cells, or PBMCs; the material itself was cDNA or gDNA.

Measured with immunoSEQ multiplex PCR; TCRdb has only the in-frame clones, and not every one. Of about 55,000 clones listed, about 85% were seen once; the top ten hold roughly 10%. From germline, CDR1 is MNHEY and CDR2 SVGAGI. This CDR3 is 12 amino acids long. The germline V and J ends were trimmed by 7 bases and 3 bases, with 10 bases remaining between them. Sequenced sample: peripheral blood. The J gene is TRBJ2-7, the V gene TRBV6-5; D may be TRBD1 (5 bases). The source is a human donor in a cohort sampled during active COVID-19. The CDR3 region has the DNA TGTGCCAGCAACCAGGGATACTACGAGCAGTACTTC. This codes for CASNQGYYEQYF.